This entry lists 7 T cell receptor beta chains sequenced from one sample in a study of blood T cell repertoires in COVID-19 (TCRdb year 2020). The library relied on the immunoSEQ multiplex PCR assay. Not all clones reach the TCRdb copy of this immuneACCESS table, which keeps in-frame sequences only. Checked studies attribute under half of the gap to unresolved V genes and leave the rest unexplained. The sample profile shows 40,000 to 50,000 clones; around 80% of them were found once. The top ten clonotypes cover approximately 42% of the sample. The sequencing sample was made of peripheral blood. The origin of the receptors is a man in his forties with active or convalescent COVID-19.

CDR3 region: CASSTGQGAMNTEAFF. For the CDR3, the DNA is TGCGCCAGCAGCACCGGACAGGGGGCTATGAACACTGAAGCTTTCTTT. The chain combines TRBV5-1 with TRBJ1-1; 11 nucleotides line up with TRBD1. CDR3 size: 16 residues. Trimming cost V 4 bases and J 0 bases; bases outside gene matches: 5. Germline CDR1 reads SGHRS; CDR2 reads YFSETQ. The entire variable domain, with the rest obtained from reference TRBV5-1 and TRBJ1-1, is as follows: KAGVTQTPRYLIKTRGQQVTLSCSPISGHRSVSWYQQTPGQGLQFLFEYFSETQRNKGNFPGRFSGRQFSNSRSEMNVSTLELGDSALYLCASSTGQGAMNTEAFFGQGTRLTVV.

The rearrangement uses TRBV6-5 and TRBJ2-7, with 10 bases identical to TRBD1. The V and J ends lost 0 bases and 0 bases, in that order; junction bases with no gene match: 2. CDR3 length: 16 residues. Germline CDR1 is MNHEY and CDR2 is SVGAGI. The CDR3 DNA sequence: TGTGCCAGCAGTTACTCTAGACAGGGGGCCTCCTACGAGCAGTACTTC. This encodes CASSYSRQGASYEQYF.

This chain's CDR3 is CAWSAQANTEAFF. DNA of the CDR3: TGTGCCTGGAGTGCCCAAGCGAACACTGAAGCTTTCTTT. The chain carries TRBV30 and TRBJ1-1; no clear D. Germline V gene sequence: CDR1 GTSNPN, CDR2 SVGIG (reference sequence). V lost 1 base to trimming and J lost 1 base, with 7 bases between them. The CDR3 consists of 13 residues.

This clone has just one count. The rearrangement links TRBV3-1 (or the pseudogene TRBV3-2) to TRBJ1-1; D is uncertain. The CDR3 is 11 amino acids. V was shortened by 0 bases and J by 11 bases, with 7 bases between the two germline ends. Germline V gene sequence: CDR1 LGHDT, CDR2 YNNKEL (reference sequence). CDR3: CASSQDSPAFF. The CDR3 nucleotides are TGTGCCAGCAGCCAAGATTCTCCCGCTTTCTTT.

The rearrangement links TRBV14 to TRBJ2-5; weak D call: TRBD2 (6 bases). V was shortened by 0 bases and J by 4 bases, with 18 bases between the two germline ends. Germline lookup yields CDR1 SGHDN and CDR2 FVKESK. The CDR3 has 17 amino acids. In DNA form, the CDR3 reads TGTGCCAGCAGCCAAGATCTACGAAGGACTATCGGAGAGACCCAGTACTTC. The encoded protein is CASSQDLRRTIGETQYF.

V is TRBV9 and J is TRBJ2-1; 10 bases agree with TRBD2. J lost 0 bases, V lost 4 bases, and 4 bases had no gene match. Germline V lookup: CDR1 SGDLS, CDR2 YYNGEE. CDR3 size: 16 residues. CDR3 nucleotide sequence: TGTGCCAGCAGCCCACCTAGCGGGAGCTCCTACAATGAGCAGTTCTTC. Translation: CASSPPSGSSYNEQFF. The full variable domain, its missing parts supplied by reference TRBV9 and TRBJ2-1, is DSGVTQTPKHLITATGQRVTLRCSPRSGDLSVYWYQQSLDQGLQFLIQYYNGEERAKGNILERFSAQQFPDLHSELNLSSLELGDSALYFCASSPPSGSSYNEQFFGPGTRLTVL.

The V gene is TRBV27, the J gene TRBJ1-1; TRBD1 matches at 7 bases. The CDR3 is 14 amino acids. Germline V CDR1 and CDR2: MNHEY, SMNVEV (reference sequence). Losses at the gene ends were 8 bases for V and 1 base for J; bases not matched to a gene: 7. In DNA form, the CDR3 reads TGTGCCAGCTACTTACAGGGGAAGAACACTGAAGCTTTCTTT. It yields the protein CASYLQGKNTEAFF.